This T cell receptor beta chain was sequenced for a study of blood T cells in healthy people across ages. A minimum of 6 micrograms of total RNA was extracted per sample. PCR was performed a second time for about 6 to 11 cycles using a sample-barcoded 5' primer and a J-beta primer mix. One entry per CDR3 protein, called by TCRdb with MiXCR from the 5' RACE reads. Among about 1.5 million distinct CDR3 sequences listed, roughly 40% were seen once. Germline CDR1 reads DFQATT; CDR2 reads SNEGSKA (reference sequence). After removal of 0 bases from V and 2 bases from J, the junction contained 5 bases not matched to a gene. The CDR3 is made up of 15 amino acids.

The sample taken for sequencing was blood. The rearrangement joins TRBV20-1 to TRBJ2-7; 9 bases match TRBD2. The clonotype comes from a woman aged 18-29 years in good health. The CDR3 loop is CSARDYSGGTYEQYF. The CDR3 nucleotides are TGCAGTGCTAGAGATTACAGCGGGGGGACCTACGAGCAGTACTTC.